Shown below are 32 T cell receptor beta chains from a single sample sequenced in a study of B cell selection in AIRE deficiency. The table came from immunoSEQ multiplex PCR; TCRdb's copy has only in-frame clones and leaves some out. The profile covers over 20,000 clones, with roughly 90% appearing a single time and around 1.1% taken by the ten largest. Sorted regulatory T cells were CD4-positive, CD25-high and CD127-low or negative. Material for sequencing was CD4+CD25+ Tregs sorted from PBMCs. These receptors were collected from a human donor in good health.

The CDR3 DNA sequence: TGTGCCAGCAGCCAAGGGGACCCCACCTACTATGGCTACACCTTC. It specifies CASSQGDPTYYGYTF. V is TRBV11-2 and J is TRBJ1-2; possibly TRBD1 for D (5 bases). The CDR3 totals 15 residues. Germline V gene sequence: CDR1 SGHAT, CDR2 FQNNGV. Trimming shortened V by 5 bases and J by 3 bases, and 16 bases separated the two germline ends.

The chain joins TRBV6-5 to TRBJ1-2; no definite D call. The CDR3 extends over 11 amino acids. Trimming removed 4 bases at V and 6 bases at J, with 6 bases between. Looked up from germline, CDR1 is MNHEY and CDR2 is SVGAGI. The CDR3 spells CASSSGNGYTF. CDR3 DNA sequence: TGTGCCAGCAGTTCTGGGAATGGCTACACCTTC.

The rearrangement uses TRBV25-1 and TRBJ1-5, with a possible D match to TRBD1 (5 bases). CDR3 size: 15 residues. V was cut by 1 base and J by 7 bases, with 14 bases left in between. Germline V CDR1 and CDR2: MGHDK, SYGVNS. The CDR3 nucleotides are TGTGCCAGCAGTGAATTGGGGGAGGGAGTCCAGCCCCAGCATTTT. Translation: CASSELGEGVQPQHF.

V is TRBV18 and J is TRBJ1-6, with TRBD1 matching over 7 bases. CDR1 is KGHSH and CDR2 is LQKENI in the germline V gene. Trimming cost V 2 bases and J 9 bases; bases outside gene matches: 7. This CDR3 has 15 amino acids. CDR3 sequence: CASSPEQGWGSPLHF. CDR3 DNA: TGTGCCAGCTCACCAGAACAGGGGTGGGGTTCACCCCTCCACTTT.

The genes are TRBV11-2 and TRBJ2-6; D perhaps matches TRBD1 (6 bases). Trimming removed 5 bases from V and 1 base from J, with 9 bases in between. Germline CDR1 SGHAT, CDR2 FQNNGV. This CDR3 contains 15 residues. The CDR3 DNA is TGTGCCAGCAGCCCACAGGGATCTGGGGCCAACGTCCTGACTTTC. It is translated as CASSPQGSGANVLTF.

The genes are TRBV5-1 and TRBJ2-1; 12 bases are a match to TRBD1. J lost 3 bases, V lost 5 bases, and 12 bases had no gene match. Germline CDR1 and CDR2: SGHRS and YFSETQ. This CDR3 is built from 18 residues. CDR3: CASREGGQGAKFYNEQFF. DNA for the CDR3: TGCGCCAGCAGAGAGGGGGGACAGGGGGCGAAGTTCTACAATGAGCAGTTCTTC.

The J gene is TRBJ2-5, the V gene TRBV19; 7 bases map to TRBD1. The J call may be faulty, since TRBJ2-7 better matches the DNA end. The CDR3 loop spans 17 amino acids. CDR1 and CDR2 (germline): LNHDA, SQIVND (reference sequence). CDR3 region: CASSPGQTPTFLYEQYF. In DNA, the CDR3 is TGTGCCAGTAGTCCGGGACAGACTCCTACCTTTTTGTACGAGCAGTACTTC.

The chain joins TRBV5-1 to TRBJ2-2, with D possibly being TRBD1 (6 bases). Trimming removed 6 bases at V and 2 bases at J, with 8 bases between. Germline V CDR1 and CDR2: SGHRS, YFSETQ. This CDR3 is built from 13 residues. CDR3 loop: CASKQGNTGELFF. CDR3 coding DNA: TGCGCCAGCAAACAGGGAAACACCGGGGAGCTGTTTTTT.

The chain combines TRBV5-1 with TRBJ2-3, with unresolved D. With 4 bases removed from V and 1 base from J, the gap between germline ends came to 13 bases. CDR1 is SGHRS and CDR2 is YFSETQ in the germline V gene. The CDR3 has 15 residues. The CDR3 nucleotides read TGCGCCAGCAGCCTAATGCAGGTTGGCACAGATACGCAGTATTTT. Its translation: CASSLMQVGTDTQYF.

The V call is TRBV10-2, the J call TRBJ2-7; maybe TRBD1 (5 bases). Germline V gives CDR1 WSHSY, CDR2 SAAADI. This CDR3 comprises 12 residues. Trimming shortened V by 6 bases and J by 5 bases, and 11 bases separated the two germline ends. The CDR3 spells CASSEGVHEQYF. The CDR3 nucleotides read TGCGCCAGCAGCGAAGGGGTGCACGAGCAGTACTTC.

The chain combines TRBV10-1 with TRBJ2-7; D is unresolved. Per germline, CDR1 WNHNN and CDR2 SYGVQD (reference sequence). V shed 3 bases and J shed 0 bases, with 3 bases lying between them. The CDR3 has 12 amino acids. CDR3 loop: CASSDNSYEQYF. DNA of the CDR3: TGCGCCAGCAGTGACAACTCCTACGAGCAGTACTTC.

The chain has TRBV30 and TRBJ1-1, with a weak D call TRBD1 (5 bases). Trimming took off 3 bases at V and 4 bases at J, with 9 bases between the two ends. Germline V gene data show CDR1 as GTSNPN and CDR2 as SVGIG (reference sequence). CDR3 size: 12 residues. CDR3 in amino acids: CAWRGRGTEAFF. CDR3 coding DNA: TGTGCCTGGAGAGGAAGGGGCACTGAAGCTTTCTTT.

The chain joins TRBV9 to TRBJ1-5; maybe TRBD1 (6 bases). Germline loops: CDR1 SGDLS, CDR2 YYNGEE. Trimming removed 2 bases at V and 6 bases at J, with 15 bases between. The length of the CDR3 is 15 residues. The DNA for the CDR3 is TGTGCCAGCAGCGTGAGGGGGGAATTCGGTCAGCCCCAGCATTTT. This gives the protein CASSVRGEFGQPQHF.

The CDR3 is CASSTGAGAGELFF. In nucleotides, the CDR3 is TGTGCCAGCAGTACGGGCGCAGGGGCCGGGGAGCTGTTTTTT. The V and J genes are TRBV11-3 and TRBJ2-2; weak D call: TRBD1 (6 bases). The CDR3 is made up of 14 amino acids. CDR1 and CDR2 (germline): SGHNT, YENEEA. V was trimmed by 6 bases and J by 6 bases, leaving 14 bases between them.

The gene calls are TRBV2 and TRBJ2-6, with D possibly matching TRBD1 (5 bases). This CDR3 spans 15 amino acids. CDR1 and CDR2 from the germline V gene are SNHLY and FYNNEI. Trimming removed 4 bases from V and 0 bases from J, with 7 bases in between. The CDR3 is CASSADSSGANVLTF. CDR3 in DNA: TGTGCCAGCAGTGCCGACAGCTCTGGGGCCAACGTCCTGACTTTC.

The chain is built from TRBV11-2 and TRBJ1-1, with D hard to call. Trimming cost V 1 base and J 11 bases, with 11 bases left between them. The germline CDR1 and CDR2 sequences are SGHAT and FQNNGV. The CDR3 extends over 12 amino acids. The CDR3 DNA is TGTGCCAGCAGCTTAGGAGGCCGTGAGGCTTTCTTT. Its protein product is CASSLGGREAFF. Using reference TRBV11-2 and TRBJ1-1 for the parts outside the CDR3, the full variable domain is EAGVAQSPRYKIIEKRQSVAFWCNPISGHATLYWYQQILGQGPKLLIQFQNNGVVDDSQLPKDRFSAERLKGVDSTLKIQPAKLEDSAVYLCASSLGGREAFFGQGTRLTVV.

The rearrangement joins TRBV10-1 to TRBJ2-3, with D unresolved. The CDR3 runs to 13 residues. CDR1 WNHNN and CDR2 SYGVQD come from the germline V gene (reference sequence). Trimming took off 2 bases at V and 1 base at J, with 4 bases between the two ends. The CDR3 nucleotides are TGCGCCAGCAGTGAGGCAGGCACAGATACGCAGTATTTT. It codes for CASSEAGTDTQYF.

The chain employs TRBV7-2 and TRBJ2-7; D call uncertain. The ends were cut back, 0 bases at V and 2 bases at J, with 5 bases in the middle. From germline, CDR1 is SGHTA and CDR2 FQGNSA. This CDR3 is 13 amino acids long. The CDR3 sequence is CASSLATTYEQYF. In DNA, the CDR3 is TGTGCCAGCAGCTTAGCAACTACCTACGAGCAGTACTTC.

This chain links TRBV9 with TRBJ2-1; D gene ambiguous. Germline loops: CDR1 SGDLS, CDR2 YYNGEE. The CDR3 loop spans 15 amino acids. Trimming shortened V by 4 bases and J by 7 bases, and 18 bases separated the two germline ends. The CDR3 reads CASSPRPTTNNEQFF. The CDR3 DNA sequence: TGTGCCAGCAGCCCGAGGCCCACTACTAATAATGAGCAGTTCTTC.

The chain uses TRBV5-1 and TRBJ2-1; D remains ambiguous. The CDR3 covers 13 residues. V dropped 2 bases and J dropped 3 bases, with 6 bases sitting between them. CDR1 is SGHRS, CDR2 YFSETQ, per germline. The CDR3 coding sequence is TGCGCCAGCAGCTTTGGGGTCTACAATGAGCAGTTCTTC. Its protein product is CASSFGVYNEQFF. The whole variable domain, filled in from reference TRBV5-1 and TRBJ2-1, reads KAGVTQTPRYLIKTRGQQVTLSCSPISGHRSVSWYQQTPGQGLQFLFEYFSETQRNKGNFPGRFSGRQFSNSRSEMNVSTLELGDSALYLCASSFGVYNEQFFGPGTRLTVL.

CDR3 residues: CASSTGTGEGETQYF. The CDR3 DNA sequence: TGCGCCAGCAGTACCGGGACAGGGGAAGGAGAGACCCAGTACTTC. This chain joins TRBV10-1 and TRBJ2-5, with 10 bases matching TRBD1. Trimming cost V 5 bases and J 4 bases; bases outside gene matches: 7. The CDR3 extends over 15 amino acids. Per the germline V gene, CDR1 is WNHNN and CDR2 is SYGVQD (reference sequence).

The chain employs TRBV7-8 and TRBJ1-4; TRBD1 aligns across 7 bases. V was pared by 0 bases and J by 4 bases, with 5 bases of the junction left unmatched. Germline CDR1 SGHVS, CDR2 FQNEAQ. The CDR3 totals 16 residues. CDR3: CASSLASGGSNEKLFF. The CDR3 nucleotides are TGTGCCAGCAGCTTAGCCTCAGGGGGTAGTAATGAAAAACTGTTTTTT.

The chain employs TRBV28 and TRBJ1-1; 9 bases are a match to TRBD1. With V trimmed by 6 bases and J by 4 bases, 3 bases remained unmatched. Germline V lookup: CDR1 MDHEN, CDR2 SYDVKM. This CDR3 region has 13 residues. This CDR3 reads CASRSDRGTEAFF. CDR3 bases: TGTGCCAGCAGATCGGACAGGGGCACTGAAGCTTTCTTT.

The chain recombines TRBV29-1 with TRBJ1-2, with 7 nucleotides matching TRBD1. The CDR3 runs to 12 residues. CDR1 is SQVTM, CDR2 ANQGSEA, per germline. V lost 3 bases to trimming and J lost 5 bases; unmatched junction nucleotides: 3. CDR3 residues: CSVDDRDYGYTF. The CDR3 DNA reads as TGCAGCGTTGATGACAGGGATTATGGCTACACCTTC.

The V and J genes are TRBV5-1 and TRBJ1-1; D is ambiguous. Germline CDR1 and CDR2: SGHRS and YFSETQ. V was trimmed by 0 bases and J by 4 bases, leaving 1 base between them. The CDR3 is 11 residues long. The CDR3 DNA reads TGCGCCAGCAGCTTGGGCACTGAAGCTTTCTTT. It codes for CASSLGTEAFF.

This chain connects TRBV7-6 to TRBJ2-1; 8 bases align to TRBD2. The CDR3 covers 19 residues. V dropped 2 bases and J dropped 0; count of bases not matched to a gene: 12. Germline-derived CDR1 and CDR2 are SGHVS and FNYEAQ. CDR3 sequence reads: CASSLLGLAGLSSYNEQFF. The CDR3 DNA follows: TGTGCCAGCAGCTTATTGGGGCTAGCGGGTCTCAGCTCCTACAATGAGCAGTTCTTC.

This clone was recorded a few times. This rearrangement joins TRBV5-6 to TRBJ2-2; TRBD1 is a possible D gene (5 bases). V lost 0 bases and J lost 5, with 14 bases in between. The CDR3 is made up of 16 amino acids. The germline CDR1 and CDR2 sequences are SGHDT and YYEEEE. Here the CDR3 DNA reads TGTGCCAGCAGCTTGGCCCCCCTAGACAGAACCGGGGAGCTGTTTTTT. It codes for CASSLAPLDRTGELFF.

V and J are TRBV27 and TRBJ2-7; weak D call: TRBD1 (6 bases). The CDR3 runs 16 residues. V lost 2 bases and J lost 2, with 16 bases in between. In germline, CDR1 is MNHEY, CDR2 SMNVEV (reference sequence). This CDR3 is CASSLKAGAFTYEQYF. Here the CDR3 DNA reads TGTGCCAGCAGTTTAAAGGCAGGGGCCTTCACCTACGAGCAGTACTTC.

J is TRBJ2-3 and V is TRBV13, with no clear D. Germline CDR1 reads PRHDT; CDR2 reads FYEKMQ (reference sequence). V was shortened by 1 base and J by 6 bases, with 8 bases between the two germline ends. The CDR3 runs 13 residues. The CDR3, as DNA: TGTGCCAGCAGCTTAGACCGCCGGGATACGCAGTATTTT. Its protein is CASSLDRRDTQYF.

The genes are TRBV5-1 and TRBJ1-4, with D perhaps TRBD1 (6 bases). The CDR3 is 16 amino acids. V was clipped by 0 bases and J by 5 bases, with 14 bases between them. Germline CDR1 SGHRS, CDR2 YFSETQ. CDR3 residues: CASSLAGTPVNEKLFF. The CDR3 coding sequence is TGCGCCAGCAGCTTGGCCGGGACACCCGTAAATGAAAAACTGTTTTTT.

CDR3 sequence (DNA): TGCAGCGTTGAAAATCGGAACACTGAAGCTTTCTTT. Translated: CSVENRNTEAFF. The chain has TRBV29-1 and TRBJ1-1, with unresolved D. CDR3 length: 12 residues. Trimming removed 2 bases at V and 1 base at J, with 5 bases between. Germline V CDR1 and CDR2: SQVTM, ANQGSEA.

The rearrangement uses TRBV9 and TRBJ2-3; 9 nucleotides match TRBD2. The CDR3 spans 15 residues. Germline V lookup: CDR1 SGDLS, CDR2 YYNGEE. The trim removed 6 bases at V and 2 bases at J, leaving 7 bases unmatched. CDR3 sequence: CASKKRGDHTDTQYF. DNA for the CDR3: TGTGCCAGCAAAAAGCGGGGGGACCACACAGATACGCAGTATTTT. The full variable domain, its missing parts supplied by reference TRBV9 and TRBJ2-3, is DSGVTQTPKHLITATGQRVTLRCSPRSGDLSVYWYQQSLDQGLQFLIQYYNGEERAKGNILERFSAQQFPDLHSELNLSSLELGDSALYFCASKKRGDHTDTQYFGPGTRLTVL.